These T cell receptor beta chains were read from a single sample in a study of T cell responses to AZD1222 COVID-19 vaccine. Some clones are missing from TCRdb's copy, which holds only in-frame ones; the method was immunoSEQ multiplex PCR. The data show about 100,000 clones, 85% to 90% seen once. Material: peripheral blood, obtained on day 0 of AZD1222 vaccination. The receptors were sampled from an adult in good health. Each CDR3 is given with its conserved first and last residue. The order of the fields is CDR3 DNA, CDR3 protein, V gene, D gene, clone size, J gene. A D gene is named only where the DNA matches it firmly. Clone size is shown for a subset of rows, as once, few, many or a class of expanded clone.

CDR3nt: TGTGCCAGCAGTTTAGGACCAGGGGCGGGGCGGAACACTGAAGCTTTCTTT; CDR3aa: CASSLGPGAGRNTEAFF; v_gene: TRBV28; d_gene: NA; abundance: NA; j_gene: TRBJ1-1
CDR3nt: TGTGCCAGTGAGGACAGCCTTAGAGATTATGGCTACACCTTC; CDR3aa: CASEDSLRDYGYTF; v_gene: TRBV2; d_gene: NA; abundance: NA; j_gene: TRBJ1-2
CDR3nt: TGTGCCTGGAGTGGTCCTAGCTCTGGGGCCAACGTCCTGACTTTC; CDR3aa: CAWSGPSSGANVLTF; v_gene: TRBV30; d_gene: NA; abundance: once; j_gene: TRBJ2-6
CDR3nt: TGTGCCAGCAGTATGGGGACAGGATCTTCTCAGCCCCAGCATTTT; CDR3aa: CASSMGTGSSQPQHF; v_gene: TRBV6-5; d_gene: TRBD1; abundance: NA; j_gene: TRBJ1-5
CDR3nt: TGCAGCGGTGGCCTGGAGACCCAGTACTTC; CDR3aa: CSGGLETQYF; v_gene: TRBV29-1; d_gene: NA; abundance: NA; j_gene: TRBJ2-5
CDR3nt: TGTGCCTGGAGTGGGGCGGGCGCGGTCTACGAGCAGTACTTC; CDR3aa: CAWSGAGAVYEQYF; v_gene: TRBV30; d_gene: NA; abundance: NA; j_gene: TRBJ2-7
CDR3nt: TGCAGCGTTGAAACGGACAATCAGCCCCAGCATTTT; CDR3aa: CSVETDNQPQHF; v_gene: TRBV29-1; d_gene: NA; abundance: NA; j_gene: TRBJ1-5
CDR3nt: TGTGCCAGCAGCCTCTTCGGGGCGACAGAGGGCTACAATGAGCAGTTCTTC; CDR3aa: CASSLFGATEGYNEQFF; v_gene: TRBV13; d_gene: NA; abundance: NA; j_gene: TRBJ2-1
CDR3nt: TGTGCCAGCAGCTCTCCGGGTCCCAGAGGGGGCTACACCTTC; CDR3aa: CASSSPGPRGGYTF; v_gene: TRBV7-2; d_gene: NA; abundance: NA; j_gene: TRBJ1-2
CDR3nt: TGTGCCAGCAGTTTAACTGGCGAGACCCAGTACTTC; CDR3aa: CASSLTGETQYF; v_gene: TRBV28; d_gene: NA; abundance: NA; j_gene: TRBJ2-5
CDR3nt: TGTGCCAGCAGCTCGGTAGATTTCTGGGCGCAGTATTTT; CDR3aa: CASSSVDFWAQYF; v_gene: TRBV7-9; d_gene: NA; abundance: few; j_gene: TRBJ2-3
CDR3nt: TGTGCCAGCAGCAGTGACATTGCCAGGGAATTCTCTGGGGCCAACGTCCTGACTTTC; CDR3aa: CASSSDIAREFSGANVLTF; v_gene: TRBV5-5; d_gene: NA; abundance: NA; j_gene: TRBJ2-6
CDR3nt: TGTGCCAGCAGCCCAGCGGGGACCTACGAGCAGTACTTC; CDR3aa: CASSPAGTYEQYF; v_gene: TRBV11-3; d_gene: TRBD2; abundance: NA; j_gene: TRBJ2-7
CDR3nt: TGTGCCAGCAGTTTATACAGGAGCACTGAAGCTTTCTTT; CDR3aa: CASSLYRSTEAFF; v_gene: TRBV27; d_gene: NA; abundance: NA; j_gene: TRBJ1-1
CDR3nt: TGTGCCGCTTGGAAGGGAAGGGTAGAGAAGCAGTACTTC; CDR3aa: CAAWKGRVEKQYF; v_gene: TRBV6-4; d_gene: NA; abundance: NA; j_gene: TRBJ2-7
CDR3nt: TGTGCCTGGAACCGAGGGGGTGGTGAAGAAAAACTGTTTTTT; CDR3aa: CAWNRGGGEEKLFF; v_gene: TRBV30; d_gene: NA; abundance: NA; j_gene: TRBJ1-4
CDR3nt: TGTGCCAGCAGTTGGGAGGTCCAGGGACAGAACAATGAGCAGTTCTTC; CDR3aa: CASSWEVQGQNNEQFF; v_gene: TRBV6-2/TRBV6-3; d_gene: NA; abundance: NA; j_gene: TRBJ2-1